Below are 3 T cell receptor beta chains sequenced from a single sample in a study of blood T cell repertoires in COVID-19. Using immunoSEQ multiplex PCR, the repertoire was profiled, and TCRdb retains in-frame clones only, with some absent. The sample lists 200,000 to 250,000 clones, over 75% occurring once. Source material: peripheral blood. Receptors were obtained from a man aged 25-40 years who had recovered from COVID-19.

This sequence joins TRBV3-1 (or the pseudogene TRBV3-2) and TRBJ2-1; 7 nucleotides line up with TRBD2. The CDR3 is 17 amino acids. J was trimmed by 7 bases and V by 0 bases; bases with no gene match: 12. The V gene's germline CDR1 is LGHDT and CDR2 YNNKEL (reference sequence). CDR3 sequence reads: CASSQDYGTIGGNEQFF. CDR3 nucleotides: TGTGCCAGCAGCCAAGATTACGGGACTATCGGAGGGAATGAGCAGTTCTTC.

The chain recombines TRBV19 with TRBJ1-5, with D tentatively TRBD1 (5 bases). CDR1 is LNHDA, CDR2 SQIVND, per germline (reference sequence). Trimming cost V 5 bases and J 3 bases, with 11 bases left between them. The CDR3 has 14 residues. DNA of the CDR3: TGTGCCAGTAGTCAGGGTTCTTACAATCAGCCCCAGCATTTT. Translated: CASSQGSYNQPQHF.

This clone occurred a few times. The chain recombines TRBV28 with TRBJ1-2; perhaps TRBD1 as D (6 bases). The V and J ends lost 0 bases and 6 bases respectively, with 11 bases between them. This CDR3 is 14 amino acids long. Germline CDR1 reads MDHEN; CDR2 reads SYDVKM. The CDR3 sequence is CASSLWGRGDGYTF. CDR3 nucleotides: TGTGCCAGCAGTTTATGGGGCAGGGGAGATGGCTACACCTTC.